Shown below are 13 T cell receptor beta chains from a single sample sequenced in a study of T-cell memory formation after mild COVID-19. MiXCR, run by TCRdb on the 5' RACE reads, gives a single entry per CDR3 protein. The sample lists around 200,000 distinct CDR3 sequences; more than 9% were seen once. Source material: PBMCs or a T cell subset sorted from them (not recorded which). Source of these receptors: a man younger than 35 who had mild COVID-19 (a few samples of this study predate the infection). Cell type and time point are not known.

This CDR3 reads CASSQEGQGMFGNTIYF. The CDR3 DNA is TGCGCCAGCAGCCAAGAGGGACAGGGAATGTTCGGAAACACCATATATTTT. The genes are TRBV4-3 and TRBJ1-3; 9 bases align to TRBD1. V trimming: 0 bases; J trimming: 4 bases; junction bases outside the gene matches: 7. Germline loops: CDR1 LGHNA, CDR2 YSLEER. The CDR3 contains 17 residues.

The table lists this clonotype with many counts. V and J are TRBV4-2 and TRBJ2-5; 12 nucleotides match TRBD1. The CDR3 sequence is 17 residues long. V lost 4 bases to trimming and J lost 2 bases; unmatched junction nucleotides: 8. CDR1 and CDR2 (germline): LGHNA, YNFKEQ. DNA of the CDR3: TGTGCCAGCAGCCGCACGGGACAGGGGGCTTTACAAGAGACCCAGTACTTC. This encodes CASSRTGQGALQETQYF.

This clonotype was observed at least ten times. The chain employs TRBV18 and TRBJ2-5, with a possible D match to TRBD1 (6 bases). This CDR3 has 13 residues. V was shortened by 4 bases and J by 3 bases, with 9 bases between the two germline ends. Germline CDR1 KGHSH, CDR2 LQKENI. As DNA, the CDR3 is TGTGCCAGCTCACTTAGGACAGAAGAGACCCAGTACTTC. It encodes CASSLRTEETQYF.

This clonotype was found a few times. The gene calls are TRBV15 and TRBJ2-1, with 9 bases that match TRBD2. V lost 8 bases to trimming and J lost 6 bases; unmatched junction nucleotides: 20. The CDR3 is 18 residues long. In germline, CDR1 is LNHNV, CDR2 YYDKDF (reference sequence). The DNA for the CDR3 is TGTGCCACCCGGTTAAAAAACTCGGGACTAGCCCCCTCCAATGAGCAGTTCTTC. Translated, it gives CATRLKNSGLAPSNEQFF. The complete variable domain, with remaining parts taken from reference TRBV15 and TRBJ2-1, reads DAMVIQNPRYQVTQFGKPVTLSCSQTLNHNVMYWYQQKSSQAPKLLFHYYDKDFNNEADTPDNFQSRRPNTSFCFLDIRSPGLGDTAMYLCATRLKNSGLAPSNEQFFGPGTRLTVL.

The V and J genes are TRBV7-9 and TRBJ2-2; 8 bases are shared with TRBD2. The CDR3 loop spans 15 amino acids. Germline assignment: CDR1 SEHNR and CDR2 FQNEAQ (reference sequence). Trimming at V came to 5 bases and at J to 11 bases, leaving 13 bases not matched to a gene. The CDR3 DNA sequence: TGTGCCAGCAGCGAGACTAGCGCCACGCCTCCAGAGCTGTTTTTT. It encodes CASSETSATPPELFF.

The chain has TRBV5-6 and TRBJ2-2; TRBD1 matches at 9 bases. Looked up from germline, CDR1 is SGHDT and CDR2 is YYEEEE. J lost 1 base, V lost 4 bases, and 8 bases had no gene match. This CDR3 region has 17 residues. The CDR3 region has the DNA TGTGCCAGCAGCATGCCGGGACAGGGTCGGAACACCGGGGAGCTGTTTTTT. It yields the protein CASSMPGQGRNTGELFF.

V gene TRBV29-1 combines with J gene TRBJ2-7; D gene uncertain. Germline V CDR1 and CDR2: SQVTM, ANQGSEA. The germline V and J ends were trimmed by 3 bases and 7 bases, with 16 bases remaining between them. The CDR3 totals 13 residues. Here the CDR3 reads CSVDFYLLGEQYF. CDR3 nucleotides: TGCAGCGTTGATTTCTACCTGCTGGGTGAGCAGTACTTC.

This clonotype occurred a few times. The chain joins TRBV7-2 to TRBJ1-1; 11 bases align to TRBD1. Germline values: CDR1 SGHTA, CDR2 FQGNSA. CDR3 length: 18 amino acids. The V segment lost 3 bases and the J segment 3 bases; nucleotides outside the gene matches: 12. The CDR3 spells CASSLAGTGGITYTEAFF. CDR3 DNA: TGTGCCAGCAGCTTGGCCGGGACAGGGGGAATTACGTACACTGAAGCTTTCTTT.

This clonotype has just a few counts. The J gene is TRBJ2-7, the V gene TRBV2; TRBD1 or TRBD2 may be the D gene (6 bases each). This CDR3 spans 15 amino acids. Trimming stripped 1 base from V and 2 bases from J, with 12 bases between. CDR1 is SNHLY and CDR2 is FYNNEI in the germline V gene. Here the CDR3 reads CASSEGGAGPYEQYF. CDR3 DNA sequence: TGTGCCAGCAGTGAAGGGGGGGCAGGGCCCTACGAGCAGTACTTC.

This clonotype has a handful of counts. The rearrangement links TRBV7-9 to TRBJ2-5, with 9 bases that match TRBD2. This CDR3 is 16 amino acids long. Germline lookup yields CDR1 SEHNR and CDR2 FQNEAQ (reference sequence). V shed 3 bases, J shed 2 bases, and the junction held 7 bases outside the gene matches. The CDR3 DNA sequence: TGTGCCAGCAGCTTGGTGCCTAGCGGGAAACAAGAGACCCAGTACTTC. Protein: CASSLVPSGKQETQYF.

V and J are TRBV7-3 and TRBJ1-2; 8 bases match TRBD1. V lost 2 bases, J lost 6 bases, and 8 bases stayed unmatched. The CDR3 length is 15 residues. From germline, CDR1 is SGHTA and CDR2 FQGTGA. The chain's CDR3 is CASSLEGQVKNGYTF. The CDR3 bases are TGTGCCAGCAGCTTAGAGGGACAGGTGAAGAATGGCTACACCTTC. The full variable domain, with the rest looked up from reference TRBV7-3 and TRBJ1-2, is GAGVSQTPSNKVTEKGKYVELRCDPISGHTALYWYRQSLGQGPEFLIYFQGTGAADDSGLPNDRFFAVRPEGSVSTLKIQRTERGDSAVYLCASSLEGQVKNGYTFGSGTRLTVV.

CDR3 nucleotide sequence: TGTGCCAGCAGCTTAGTAGGGGGAGCCGGGGAGCTGTTTTTT. Its protein is CASSLVGGAGELFF. This chain uses TRBV7-2 with TRBJ2-2; a possible D gene is TRBD1 (6 bases). Trimming removed 1 base from V and 6 bases from J, with 9 bases in between. This CDR3 spans 14 amino acids. The germline gives CDR1 SGHTA, CDR2 FQGNSA.

This clonotype has a count of ten or more. V is TRBV6-6 and J is TRBJ2-2, with a tentative D call TRBD1 (5 bases). Germline V gives CDR1 MNHNY, CDR2 SVGAGI (reference sequence). The CDR3 has 13 amino acids. The germline V and J ends were trimmed by 2 bases and 6 bases, with 7 bases remaining between them. The CDR3 loop reads CASSYAGSGELFF. CDR3 DNA: TGTGCCAGCAGTTACGCAGGGTCCGGGGAGCTGTTTTTT.